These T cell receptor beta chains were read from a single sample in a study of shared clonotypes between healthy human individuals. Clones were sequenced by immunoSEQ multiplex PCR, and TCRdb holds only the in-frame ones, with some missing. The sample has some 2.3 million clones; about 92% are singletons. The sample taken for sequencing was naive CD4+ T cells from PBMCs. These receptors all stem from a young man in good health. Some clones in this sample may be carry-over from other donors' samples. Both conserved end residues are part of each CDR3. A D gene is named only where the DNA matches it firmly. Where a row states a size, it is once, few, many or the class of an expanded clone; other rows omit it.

TGTGCCAGCGATCGAGGGACTAGCGGGAGCTCCTACAATGAGCAGTTCTTC CASDRGTSGSSYNEQFF NA TRBJ2-1 TRBV27 17 TRBD2
TGTGCCAGCAGGAGTCCTAGCACGTACGAGCAGTACTTC CASRSPSTYEQYF few TRBJ2-7 TRBV28 13 NA
TGTGCCAGCAGCCCCAGTGGTACAGGGGGCGAATCGGGCTACACCTTC CASSPSGTGGESGYTF NA TRBJ1-2 TRBV7-9 16 TRBD1
TGCGCCAGCAGCCAAGGAAAAGGGGGGACACCATACGAGCAGTACTTC CASSQGKGGTPYEQYF NA TRBJ2-7 TRBV4-1 16 NA
TGTGCCAGCTCACCACGAAACGGCAGAAACACCGGGGAGCTGTTTTTT CASSPRNGRNTGELFF NA TRBJ2-2 TRBV18 16 NA
TGTGCCAGCAGCGTAGAAGGAGCGGTCACCGGGGAGCTGTTTTTT CASSVEGAVTGELFF NA TRBJ2-2 TRBV9 15 NA
TGTGCCAGCAGTTTAAGCACAGCTTATGGCTACACCTTC CASSLSTAYGYTF NA TRBJ1-2 TRBV28 13 NA
TGTGCCAGCAGAGCACCGGGACAGGGCTATTCCGGGGAGCTGTTTTTT CASRAPGQGYSGELFF NA TRBJ2-2 TRBV28 16 TRBD1
TGTGCCAGCAGTGAACAGGGTAGTCCAGATACGCAGTATTTT CASSEQGSPDTQYF NA TRBJ2-3 TRBV2 14 NA
TGTGCCAGCAAGACGGGTTCGAACACCGGGGAGCTGTTTTTT CASKTGSNTGELFF once TRBJ2-2 TRBV5-5 14 NA
TGCGCCAGCAGCTTGTTAGTAATGAACACTGAAGCTTTCTTT CASSLLVMNTEAFF few TRBJ1-1 TRBV5-1 14 NA
TGTGCCAGTCGACGCGGTGGGGGAATAGGGGAGACCCAGTACTTC CASRRGGGIGETQYF once TRBJ2-5 TRBV19 15 NA
TGTGCCAGCAGCCTCACCTCCTATAATTCACCCCTCCACTTT CASSLTSYNSPLHF NA TRBJ1-6 TRBV5-4 14 NA
TGCAGTGCTAGAAACCCCAATGAGCAGTTCTTC CSARNPNEQFF NA TRBJ2-1 TRBV20-1 11 NA
TGTGCCAGCTCGGACATAGGGGCAGATACGCAGTATTTT CASSDIGADTQYF NA TRBJ2-3 TRBV18 13 NA
TGTGCCATCAGTGAGCCCCCAGGGCTCTCTGGGGCCAACGTCCTGACTTTC CAISEPPGLSGANVLTF once TRBJ2-6 TRBV10-3 17 NA
TGCGCCAGCAGCTTGGAAGGGACAGGGACCTACGAGCAGTACTTC CASSLEGTGTYEQYF NA TRBJ2-7 TRBV5-1 15 TRBD1
TGTGCCAGCAGCTTGATCGTGAACTATGGCTACACCTTC CASSLIVNYGYTF NA TRBJ1-2 TRBV5-8 13 NA
TGTGCCAGCAGCGAAGGGGCAGGGGGCGCGGGCACTGAAGCTTTCTTT CASSEGAGGAGTEAFF NA TRBJ1-1 TRBV9 16 TRBD1
TGTGCCAGCAGCTTACCGGGGGCGTATGAGACCCAGTACTTC CASSLPGAYETQYF NA TRBJ2-5 TRBV7-9 14 NA
TGTGCCAGCAGACCCTGGGACAGCTACTCCTACGAGCAGTACTTC CASRPWDSYSYEQYF NA TRBJ2-7 TRBV7-9 15 TRBD1
TGCGCCAGCAGACGGACAGGACCCTACAATGAGCAGTTCTTC CASRRTGPYNEQFF NA TRBJ2-1 TRBV5-1 14 TRBD1
TGTGCCAGCAGCGTGGACTACAACACCGGGGAGCTGTTTTTT CASSVDYNTGELFF once TRBJ2-2 TRBV9 14 NA
TGCGCCAGCAGCCCGGGACAGGGGGCGAACACCGGGGAGCTGTTTTTT CASSPGQGANTGELFF NA TRBJ2-2 TRBV5-1 16 TRBD1
TGTGCCAGCAGCGAGGGGGAGGGCTATGGCTACACCTTC CASSEGEGYGYTF NA TRBJ1-2 TRBV18 13 NA
TGTGCCAGCTCACCAGGGTCCGGGGGCCCAGGGGAGCAGTTCTTC CASSPGSGGPGEQFF NA TRBJ2-1 TRBV18 15 NA
TGTGCTAGTGGTTTGTTCGGGGGATACTATGGCTACACCTTC CASGLFGGYYGYTF NA TRBJ1-2 TRBV12-5 14 NA
TGTGCCAGCAGACGTACAGGGGCGACTGAAAAACTGTTTTTT CASRRTGATEKLFF NA TRBJ1-4 TRBV28 14 TRBD1
TGTGCCAGCAGCCTACTGGGCCACGAGCAGTACTTC CASSLLGHEQYF NA TRBJ2-7 TRBV28 12 NA
TGCGCCAGCAGCCGAGACCAGACACAAGAGACCCAGTACTTC CASSRDQTQETQYF NA TRBJ2-5 TRBV5-1 14 NA
TGTGCCTGGAGGGTAGACAGGCCGAGGGAAGCTTTCTTT CAWRVDRPREAFF NA TRBJ1-1 TRBV30 13 NA
TGTGCCAGCAGTGTGTTCTCGCCTGGCGAGCAGTACTTC CASSVFSPGEQYF NA TRBJ2-7 TRBV2 13 NA
TGTGCCATCAGTGGGAGTATGGGCGGAGGGAAGTACAATGAGCAGTTCTTC CAISGSMGGGKYNEQFF NA TRBJ2-1 TRBV10-3 17 NA
TGTGCCAGCAAAAAGCACTTGAACACTGAAGCTTTCTTT CASKKHLNTEAFF NA TRBJ1-1 TRBV28 13 NA
TGTGCCAGCAGCTTAGCGCCGGGACAGGGGGCTGGAAACACCATATATTTT CASSLAPGQGAGNTIYF NA TRBJ1-3 TRBV7-9 17 TRBD1
TGTGCCAGCAGCTCCGACCGGGCCGGAACCTACGAGCAGTACTTC CASSSDRAGTYEQYF once TRBJ2-7 TRBV28 15 NA
TGCGCCAGCAGCGTCCACAGGGCTACCTACAATGAGCAGTTCTTC CASSVHRATYNEQFF NA TRBJ2-1 TRBV5-1 15 NA
TGTGCCATCAGTGAGTCTCGGGACACACGAAACACCATATATTTT CAISESRDTRNTIYF NA TRBJ1-3 TRBV10-3 15 NA
TGTGCCAGCAGCCGCTACCGGACTAGCGGGAGAACAGATACGCAGTATTTT CASSRYRTSGRTDTQYF NA TRBJ2-3 TRBV28 17 TRBD2
TGTGCCAGCACTGGGGGGGCTGGACAGCCCCAGCATTTT CASTGGAGQPQHF NA TRBJ1-5 TRBV7-8 13 NA
TGCGCCAGCAGCCCCTCGGGGGGGAATCAGCCCCAGCATTTT CASSPSGGNQPQHF NA TRBJ1-5 TRBV5-1 14 NA
TGTGCCAGCAGTGAACAGGGGGGGATCTATGGCTACACCTTC CASSEQGGIYGYTF NA TRBJ1-2 TRBV2 14 TRBD1
TGTGCCAGCAGCTTAGCGCGGGTGAGCGGGAGGGCCCGCGAGACCCAGTACTTC CASSLARVSGRARETQYF NA TRBJ2-5 TRBV7-8 18 TRBD2
TGTGCTAGTGGTTTCGGACAGGGGGGAAACACCATATATTTT CASGFGQGGNTIYF once TRBJ1-3 TRBV12-5 14 TRBD1
TGTGCCAGCAGTTCGGCGTCCGTTGGAGCAGATACGCAGTATTTT CASSSASVGADTQYF once TRBJ2-3 TRBV28 15 NA
TGTGCCAGCAGTATGGACTCCTCCGAGCAGTACTTC CASSMDSSEQYF NA TRBJ2-7 TRBV7-9 12 NA
TGTGCCAGCAGCTTAAGTCTAGCGGGAGTTTTAGATACGCAGTATTTT CASSLSLAGVLDTQYF once TRBJ2-3 TRBV7-9 16 TRBD2
TGCGCCATCAGACAGGGGACCAGGGCGGGGGAGACCCAGTACTTC CAIRQGTRAGETQYF NA TRBJ2-5 TRBV10-3 15 TRBD1
TGTGCCAGCCATTTTAGTGGCGGGAGGGGCAATGAGCAGTTCTTC CASHFSGGRGNEQFF NA TRBJ2-1 TRBV25-1 15 TRBD2
TGCGCCAGCAGCTTGGTTCCGGATAGCACAGATACGCAGTATTTT CASSLVPDSTDTQYF NA TRBJ2-3 TRBV5-1 15 NA
TGTGCCAGCAGTTACGGGCAGTGGGGTGCTTTCTTT CASSYGQWGAFF NA TRBJ1-1 TRBV6-6 12 NA
TGTGCCAGCAGACCCACCGGGGGTAACGAGCAGTACTTC CASRPTGGNEQYF NA TRBJ2-7 TRBV27 13 NA